What follows is one T cell receptor (beta chain) and its context. This entry belongs to a study of cytomegalovirus exposure and HLA in healthy donors. In the study overall: From HLA-typed donors, an early data release held tens of millions of unique TCRs.

V gave up 0 bases and J gave up 3 bases; unmatched junction bases: 2. The CDR3 totals 15 residues. CDR1 is MNHEY, CDR2 SMNVEV, per germline (reference sequence). Amplification used 60 Vbeta primers and 13 Jbeta primers. Measured with immunoSEQ multiplex PCR; TCRdb has only the in-frame clones, and not every one. The data show approximately 130,000 clones, 70% to 80% seen once. Source material: PBMCs. This TCR was recovered from a man between 25 and 39 years old in good health and CMV-seronegative. The chain is built from TRBV27 and TRBJ1-5, with TRBD1 matching 7 bases. The CDR3, as DNA: TGTGCCAGCAGTTTATCGACAGGGTTCAATCAGCCCCAGCATTTT. Translated: CASSLSTGFNQPQHF.